A selection of T cell receptor beta chains follows, all from one sample in a study of blood T cell repertoires in COVID-19. Clones were read by immunoSEQ multiplex PCR, and TCRdb kept only the in-frame ones, dropping some. The profile shows fewer than 300,000 clones, more than 75% of them singletons. Source material: peripheral blood. These receptors were obtained from a man aged 35 to 55 who had recovered from COVID-19. Each CDR3 is given with its conserved first and last residue. D genes are given only for firm matches. Not all rows give a size; the values are once, few, many and, for expanded clones, a class.

d_call clone_size j_call cdr3_length v_call cdr3_aa cdr3_nt
TRBD1 - TRBJ2-4 12 TRBV5-1 CASSNRGDIQYF TGCGCCAGCAGTAACAGGGGGGACATTCAGTACTTC
TRBD1 few TRBJ2-1 14 TRBV4-3 CASSQHTGGNEQFF TGCGCCAGCAGCCAACATACAGGGGGCAATGAGCAGTTCTTC
TRBD2 - TRBJ2-2 15 TRBV5-4 CASSPGGEGTGELFF TGTGCCAGCAGCCCTGGAGGGGAGGGAACCGGGGAGCTGTTTTTT
- - TRBJ2-7 13 TRBV7-2 CASSLVSGYEQYF TGTGCCAGCAGCTTAGTATCGGGCTACGAGCAGTACTTC
- - TRBJ1-5 13 TRBV6-6 CASSLQGGQPQHF TGTGCCAGCAGCCTGCAGGGTGGTCAGCCCCAGCATTTT
- few TRBJ2-1 13 TRBV6-5 CASSPVVGQGRFF TGTGCCAGCAGTCCGGTGGTAGGGCAGGGGAGGTTCTTC
- - TRBJ1-1 14 TRBV7-9 CASSSTGLNTEAFF TGTGCCAGCAGCTCGACAGGTTTGAACACTGAAGCTTTCTTT
TRBD1 - TRBJ2-7 15 TRBV4-3 CASSHLGTEPNEQYF TGCGCCAGCAGCCACCTTGGGACAGAGCCTAACGAGCAGTACTTC
TRBD2 - TRBJ2-7 16 TRBV7-6 CASSGTKWTSGSEQYF TGTGCCAGCAGCGGGACAAAATGGACTAGCGGGAGCGAGCAGTACTTC
- - TRBJ2-5 14 TRBV7-2 CASSHGPNSGTQYF TGTGCCAGCAGCCACGGCCCCAATAGCGGGACCCAGTACTTC
- - TRBJ2-6 18 TRBV2 CASSGPQGRSSGANVLTF TGTGCCAGCAGTGGACCGCAGGGTAGGAGCTCTGGGGCCAACGTCCTGACTTTC
TRBD1 - TRBJ2-7 16 TRBV6-2/TRBV6-3 CASSYGTGHHSYEQYF TGTGCCAGCAGTTACGGGACAGGGCACCACTCGTACGAGCAGTACTTC
TRBD2 once TRBJ2-7 16 TRBV7-6 CASSLSPTSGVYEQYF TGTGCCAGCAGCTTAAGTCCGACTAGCGGGGTGTACGAGCAGTACTTC
- - TRBJ2-1 12 TRBV2 CASLDRYNEQFF TGTGCCAGCTTGGACAGATACAATGAGCAGTTCTTC
TRBD1 - TRBJ2-7 16 TRBV11-2 CASSLSTGSGMYEQYF TGTGCCAGCAGCTTATCGACAGGGTCGGGGATGTACGAGCAGTACTTC
TRBD2 - TRBJ2-3 15 TRBV29-1 CSVTGTSGSTDTQYF TGCAGCGTTACGGGGACTAGCGGAAGCACAGATACGCAGTATTTT
- - TRBJ1-6 16 TRBV10-3 CAISESFGQMNSPLHF TGTGCCATCAGTGAGTCTTTCGGACAGATGAATTCACCCCTCCACTTT
- - TRBJ2-1 16 TRBV19 CASRAGRQSSYNEQFF TGTGCCAGTAGAGCCGGAAGACAGAGCTCCTACAATGAGCAGTTCTTC
TRBD1 - TRBJ2-7 16 TRBV6-6 CASSRSGTGEIYEQYF TGTGCCAGCAGCCGATCCGGGACAGGGGAAATATACGAGCAGTACTTC
- - TRBJ2-5 14 TRBV14 CASSPLGQEETQYF TGTGCCAGCAGCCCTCTCGGACAAGAAGAGACCCAGTACTTC
- - TRBJ1-5 13 TRBV5-1 CASSLGQNQPQHF TGCGCCAGCAGCCTGGGGCAAAATCAGCCCCAGCATTTT
- once TRBJ2-3 14 TRBV2 CASSPPRRDGTQYF TGTGCCAGCAGTCCCCCCAGGAGGGACGGTACGCAGTATTTT
TRBD2 - TRBJ2-7 15 TRBV3-1/TRBV3-2 CASSQASGRAHEQYF TGTGCCAGCAGCCAAGCCAGCGGGAGGGCCCACGAGCAGTACTTC